Listed below are T cell receptor beta chains from one sample, sequenced in a study of T cell therapy after organ transplantation. These receptors have no known antigen. Sequencing used immunoSEQ multiplex PCR; TCRdb keeps in-frame clones, though not all of them. The data contain about 17,000 clones, 85% of them singletons. Specimen: CD8+ T cells from blood, collected after autologous CMV-specific T cell therapy. The receptors shown here come from a human patient who had received a solid organ transplant and had CMV disease. Some of the T cells may derive from the graft donor. The conserved cysteine and the conserved F or W are not part of the CDR3 here.

v_call,j_call,cdr3_aa
TRBV5-6,TRBJ1-3,ASSLIGQSDTIY
TRBV15,TRBJ2-7,ATSRLGDFYEQY
TRBV7-9,TRBJ2-7,ASSARDRGNYEQY
TRBV27,TRBJ2-1,ASGLVRGSYNEQF
TRBV5-4,TRBJ2-2,ASSRTGINTGELF
TRBV9,TRBJ2-3,ASSVDGRSTDTQY
TRBV11-2,TRBJ2-3,ASSRGQGLLTDTQY
TRBV2,TRBJ2-7,ASSIVRTPTYEQY
TRBV7-2,TRBJ2-7,ASSSTYEQY
TRBV10-1,TRBJ1-5,ASSEYGSNQPQH
TRBV7-6,TRBJ2-7,ASSLEGSSSFEQY
TRBV27,TRBJ2-3,ASRRTGLAGHSTDTQY
TRBV23-1,TRBJ2-4,ASSPRTGSRLAKNIQY
TRBV9,TRBJ2-1,ASSPGGPAYNEQF
TRBV19,TRBJ2-3,ASSMTDTQY
TRBV7-3,TRBJ1-1,ASSLAGGLGMNTEAF
TRBV18,TRBJ2-7,ASSPAGYEQY
TRBV23-1,TRBJ2-5,ASTDDRGRKETQY
TRBV6-4,TRBJ2-3,ASSGTSGGTDTQY
TRBV2,TRBJ2-3,ASTPTSGSKGTQY
TRBV30,TRBJ1-1,ASRPGNTEAF
TRBV4-1,TRBJ2-7,ASSQSGGGASYEQY
TRBV27,TRBJ1-1,ASSLSMATEAF
TRBV19,TRBJ2-7,ASRRRTAGTHYEQY
TRBV13,TRBJ2-1,ASSSRDGPYNEQF
TRBV19,TRBJ1-2,ASSLPDGLYGYT
TRBV13,TRBJ2-3,ASSPYGDSGVTGTQY
TRBV7-3,TRBJ2-2,ASSWTRGHTGELF
TRBV5-1,TRBJ2-7,ASSFTGTGRYEQY
TRBV10-3,TRBJ1-1,AISEFTGGVGDTEAF
TRBV9,TRBJ2-7,ASSVGGRAGNEQY
TRBV27,TRBJ1-3,ASSRLDAGLSGNTIY
TRBV7-6,TRBJ1-1,ASSHVIPGQGSHTEAF
TRBV4-1,TRBJ2-2,ASSQRQVANTGELF
TRBV21-1,TRBJ1-3,ASSAMVQHARNTIY
TRBV19,TRBJ1-1,ASSIFAAYTEAF
TRBV27,TRBJ2-1,ASSLSIGNEQF
TRBV6-4,TRBJ2-2,ASSGTGDGTGELF
TRBV7-9,TRBJ1-5,ASSLGTGKYQPQH
TRBV27,TRBJ2-7,ASSLVGRGGTYEQY
TRBV19,TRBJ2-1,ASRAGGSSYNEQF
TRBV18,TRBJ2-3,ASSPLRSGRGADTQY
TRBV7-8,TRBJ1-4,ASSSGLQKEKLF
TRBV5-6,-,ASSLNGAEQY